The 9 T cell receptor beta chains below were found in one sample sequenced in a study of blood T cell repertoires in COVID-19. Data came from immunoSEQ multiplex PCR; TCRdb stores just in-frame clones and leaves some out. The top ten clones hold roughly 0.8% of a sample with about 250,000 clones, roughly 89% of them seen once. Sequenced material: peripheral blood. These receptors originate from a man aged 30 to 45 with acute or convalescent COVID-19.

V usage is TRBV23-1 and J usage is TRBJ1-2; D perhaps matches TRBD1 (6 bases). TRBV23-1 is noted as an ORF with a role that remains uncertain. The V gene lost 0 bases and the J gene lost 4 bases, with 15 bases spanning the gap. This CDR3 spans 16 amino acids. The CDR3 coding sequence is TGCGCCAGCAGTCAATCGAGTAGGACAGACGGCTATGGCTACACCTTC. Translation gives CASSQSSRTDGYGYTF.

This clone was observed a single time. The genes are TRBV12-3 or TRBV12-4 and TRBJ1-1; D not resolved. Trimming shortened V by 7 bases and J by 4 bases, and 13 bases separated the two germline ends. CDR3 length: 13 amino acids. CDR3 DNA: TGTGCCAGCACCCCCAGGTGGTTCACTGAAGCTTTCTTT. It encodes CASTPRWFTEAFF.

The DNA of the CDR3 is TGTGCCAGCGTCCTCGGGGGAACCTACAATGAGCAGTTCTTC. As protein: CASVLGGTYNEQFF. The rearrangement uses TRBV2 and TRBJ2-1; a weak D match, TRBD2 (6 bases). The V end was cut by 8 bases, the J end by 2 bases, with 13 bases between. Germline V gives CDR1 SNHLY, CDR2 FYNNEI. This CDR3 is built from 14 residues.

This clone was seen a single time. At one end the junction does not follow the germline gene, possibly because of a read error. The chain joins TRBV7-7 to TRBJ2-5; possibly TRBD1 for D (6 bases). This CDR3 contains 14 residues. Germline assignment: CDR1 SSHAT and CDR2 FNYEAQ (reference sequence). In DNA form, the CDR3 reads TGTGCTAGCAGCTTATCAGGACAGCAAGAGACCCAGTACTTC. Translating gives CASSLSGQQETQYF. The complete variable domain, with remaining parts taken from reference TRBV7-7 and TRBJ2-5, reads GAGVSQSPRYKVTKRGQDVTLRCDPISSHATLYWYQQALGQGPEFLTYFNYEAQPDKSGLPSDRFSAERPEGSISTLTIQRTEQRDSAMYRCASSLSGQQETQYFGPGTRLLVL.

The V and J genes are TRBV6-1 and TRBJ1-5; D is possibly TRBD1 (6 bases). V was cut by 7 bases and J by 9 bases, with 19 bases left in between. The CDR3 loop spans 14 amino acids. Germline V gene data show CDR1 as MNHNS and CDR2 as SASEGT. CDR3 sequence reads: CASTQRGRGRPQHF. The DNA of the CDR3 is TGTGCCAGCACCCAAAGGGGCAGGGGTCGGCCCCAGCATTTT.

The rearrangement links TRBV15 to TRBJ2-7, with D unresolved. Germline V gives CDR1 LNHNV, CDR2 YYDKDF (reference sequence). This CDR3 has 14 residues. V shed 0 bases and J shed 3 bases, with 9 bases lying between them. The CDR3 DNA is TGTGCCACCAGCAGAGAGCGAGGTCTCTACGAGCAGTACTTC. Its translation is CATSRERGLYEQYF.

V and J are TRBV11-2 and TRBJ1-2, with D perhaps matching TRBD1 (6 bases). V lost 5 bases and J lost 3, with 10 bases in between. The CDR3 consists of 13 residues. The germline V gene encodes CDR1 SGHAT and CDR2 FQNNGV. This chain's CDR3 is CASSPDSYYGYTF. The DNA of the CDR3 is TGTGCCAGCAGCCCGGACAGCTACTATGGCTACACCTTC.

V usage is TRBV19 and J usage is TRBJ2-1; 9 nucleotides agree with TRBD2. There are 19 residues in the CDR3. V was clipped by 3 bases and J by 4 bases; unmatched bases: 16. Germline V lookup: CDR1 LNHDA, CDR2 SQIVND (reference sequence). The chain's CDR3 is CASSIRGGGALIVYNEQFF. In DNA, the CDR3 is TGTGCCAGTAGTATCCGCGGCGGGGGGGCTCTTATTGTGTACAATGAGCAGTTCTTC. The full variable domain, its missing parts supplied by reference TRBV19 and TRBJ2-1, is DGGITQSPKYLFRKEGQNVTLSCEQNLNHDAMYWYRQDPGQGLRLIYYSQIVNDFQKGDIAEGYSVSREKKESFPLTVTSAQKNPTAFYLCASSIRGGGALIVYNEQFFGPGTRLTVL.

The chain recombines TRBV2 with TRBJ2-7; unclear D gene. This CDR3 has 13 residues. V was clipped by 5 bases and J by 4 bases, with 12 bases between them. The germline V gene encodes CDR1 SNHLY and CDR2 FYNNEI. In DNA form, the CDR3 reads TGTGCCAGCAGTAGAGAACAGCATTACGAGCAGTACTTC. Protein product: CASSREQHYEQYF.